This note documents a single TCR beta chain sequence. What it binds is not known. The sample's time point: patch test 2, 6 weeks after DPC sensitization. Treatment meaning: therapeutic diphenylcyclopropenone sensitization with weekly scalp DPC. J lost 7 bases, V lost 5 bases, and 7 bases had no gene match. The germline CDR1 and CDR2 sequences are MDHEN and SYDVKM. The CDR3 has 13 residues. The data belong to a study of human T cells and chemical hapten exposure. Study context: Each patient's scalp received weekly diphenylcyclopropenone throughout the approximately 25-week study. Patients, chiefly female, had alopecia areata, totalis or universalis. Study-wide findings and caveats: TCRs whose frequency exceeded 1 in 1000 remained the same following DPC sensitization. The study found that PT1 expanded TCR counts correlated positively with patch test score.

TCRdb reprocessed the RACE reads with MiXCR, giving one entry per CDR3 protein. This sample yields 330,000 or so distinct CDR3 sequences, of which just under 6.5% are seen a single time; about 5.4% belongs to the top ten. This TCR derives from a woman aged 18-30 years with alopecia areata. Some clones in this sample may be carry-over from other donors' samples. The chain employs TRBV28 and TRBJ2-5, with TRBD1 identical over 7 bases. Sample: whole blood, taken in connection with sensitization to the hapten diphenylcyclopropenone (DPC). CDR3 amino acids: CASSLRQGWTQYF. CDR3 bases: TGTGCCAGCAGTCTTCGACAGGGATGGACCCAGTACTTC.